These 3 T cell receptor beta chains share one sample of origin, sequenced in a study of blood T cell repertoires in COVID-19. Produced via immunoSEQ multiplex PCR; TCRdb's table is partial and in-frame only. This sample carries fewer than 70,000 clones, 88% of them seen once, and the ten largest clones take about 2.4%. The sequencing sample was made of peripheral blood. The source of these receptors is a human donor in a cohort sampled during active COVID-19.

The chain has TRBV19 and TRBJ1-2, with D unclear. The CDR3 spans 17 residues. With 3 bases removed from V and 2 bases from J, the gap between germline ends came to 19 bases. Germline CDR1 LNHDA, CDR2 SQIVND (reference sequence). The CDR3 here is CASSMEGPRASNYGYTF. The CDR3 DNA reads TGTGCCAGTAGTATGGAGGGCCCGCGCGCATCCAACTATGGCTACACCTTC.

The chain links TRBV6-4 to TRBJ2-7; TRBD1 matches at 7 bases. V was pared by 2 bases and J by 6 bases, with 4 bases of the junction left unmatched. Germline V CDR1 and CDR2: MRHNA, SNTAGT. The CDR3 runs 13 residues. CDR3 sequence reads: CASSDRQGAEQYF. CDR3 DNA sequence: TGTGCCAGCAGTGACCGACAGGGTGCCGAGCAGTACTTC.

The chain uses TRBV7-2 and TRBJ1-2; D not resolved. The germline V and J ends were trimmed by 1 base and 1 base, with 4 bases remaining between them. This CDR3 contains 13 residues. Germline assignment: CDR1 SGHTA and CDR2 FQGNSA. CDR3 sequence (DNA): TGTGCCAGCAGCTTAGTCAGTAACTATGGCTACACCTTC. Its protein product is CASSLVSNYGYTF.